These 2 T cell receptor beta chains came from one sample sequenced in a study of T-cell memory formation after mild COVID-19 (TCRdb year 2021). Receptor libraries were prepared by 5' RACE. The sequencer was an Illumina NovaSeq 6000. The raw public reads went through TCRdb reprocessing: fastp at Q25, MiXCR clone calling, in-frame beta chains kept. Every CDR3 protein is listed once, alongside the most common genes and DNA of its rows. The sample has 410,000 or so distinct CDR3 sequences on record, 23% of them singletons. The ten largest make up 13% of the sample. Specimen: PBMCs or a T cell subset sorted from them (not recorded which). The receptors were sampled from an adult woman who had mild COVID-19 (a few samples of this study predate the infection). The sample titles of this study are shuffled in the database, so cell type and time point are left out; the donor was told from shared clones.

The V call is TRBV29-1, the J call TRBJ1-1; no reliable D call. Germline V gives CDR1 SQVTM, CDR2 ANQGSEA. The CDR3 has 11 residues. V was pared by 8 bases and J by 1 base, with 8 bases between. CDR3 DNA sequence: TGCAGCTCAACAGAGAACACTGAAGCTTTCTTT. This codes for CSSTENTEAFF.

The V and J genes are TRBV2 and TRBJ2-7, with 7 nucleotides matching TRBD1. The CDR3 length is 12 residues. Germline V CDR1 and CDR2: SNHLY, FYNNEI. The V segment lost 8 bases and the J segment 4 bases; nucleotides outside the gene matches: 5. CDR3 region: CASHRGRYEQYF. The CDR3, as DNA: TGTGCCAGCCATAGGGGGCGGTACGAGCAGTACTTC. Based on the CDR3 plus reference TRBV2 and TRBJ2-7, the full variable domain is EPEVTQTPSHQVTQMGQEVILRCVPISNHLYFYWYRQILGQKVEFLVSFYNNEISEKSEIFDDQFSVERPDGSNFTLKIRSTKLEDSAMYFCASHRGRYEQYFGPGTRLTVT.